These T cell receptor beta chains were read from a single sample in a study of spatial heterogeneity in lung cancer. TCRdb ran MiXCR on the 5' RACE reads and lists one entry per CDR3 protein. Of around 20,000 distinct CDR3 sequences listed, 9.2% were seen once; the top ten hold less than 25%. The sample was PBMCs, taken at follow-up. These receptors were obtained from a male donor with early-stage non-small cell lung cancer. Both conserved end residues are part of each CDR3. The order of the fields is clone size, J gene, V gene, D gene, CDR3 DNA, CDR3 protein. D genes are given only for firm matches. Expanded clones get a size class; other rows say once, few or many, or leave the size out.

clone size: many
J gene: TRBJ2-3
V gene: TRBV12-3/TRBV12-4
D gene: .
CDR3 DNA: TGTGCCAGCAGTATAGGGACTTTTGGGGGCACAGATACGCAGTATTTT
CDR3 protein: CASSIGTFGGTDTQYF

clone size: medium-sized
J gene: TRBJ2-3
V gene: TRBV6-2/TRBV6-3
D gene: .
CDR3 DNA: TGTGCCAGCAGTTACTCCCTGGCAGATACGCAGTATTTT
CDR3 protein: CASSYSLADTQYF

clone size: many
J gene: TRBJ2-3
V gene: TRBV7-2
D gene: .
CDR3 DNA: TGTGCCAGCAGCTTAGGGGTGGGGGGCCCAGATACGCAGTATTTT
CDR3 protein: CASSLGVGGPDTQYF

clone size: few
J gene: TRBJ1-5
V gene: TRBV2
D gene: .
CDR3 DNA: TGTGCCAGCAGGATGCGGATGGAATTGAATCAGCCCCAGCATTTT
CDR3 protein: CASRMRMELNQPQHF

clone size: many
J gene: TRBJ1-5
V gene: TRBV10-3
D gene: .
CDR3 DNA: TGTGCCATCAGTGAGTCAGGAGGCCTTGGAGGCAATCAGCCCCAGCATTTT
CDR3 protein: CAISESGGLGGNQPQHF

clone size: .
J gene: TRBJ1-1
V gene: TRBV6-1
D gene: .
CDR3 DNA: TGTGCCAGCAGTCGGACTCCCGGTTTAACTGAAGCTTTCTTT
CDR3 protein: CASSRTPGLTEAFF

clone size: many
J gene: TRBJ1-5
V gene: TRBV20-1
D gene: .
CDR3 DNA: TGCAGTGCTAGAGATCCCGCCGGCTATAGCAATCAGCCCCAGCATTTT
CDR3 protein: CSARDPAGYSNQPQHF

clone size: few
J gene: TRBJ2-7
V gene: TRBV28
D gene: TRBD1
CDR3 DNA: TGTGCCAGCAGTGCCCCCGGGACAGGGAGCCTCTACGAGCAGTACTTC
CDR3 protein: CASSAPGTGSLYEQYF

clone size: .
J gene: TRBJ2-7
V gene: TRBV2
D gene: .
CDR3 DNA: TGTGCCAGCAGCGGGGTAGAGACCTACGAGCAGTACTTC
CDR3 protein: CASSGVETYEQYF

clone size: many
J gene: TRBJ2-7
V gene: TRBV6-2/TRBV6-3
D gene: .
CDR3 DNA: TGTGCCAGCAGTTACTCGACCTACGAGCAGTACTTC
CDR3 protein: CASSYSTYEQYF

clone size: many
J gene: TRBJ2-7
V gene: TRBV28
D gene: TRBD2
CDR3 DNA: TGTGCCAGCAGTTCATCAGGACTAGCGCTCTACGAGCAGTACTTC
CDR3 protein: CASSSSGLALYEQYF

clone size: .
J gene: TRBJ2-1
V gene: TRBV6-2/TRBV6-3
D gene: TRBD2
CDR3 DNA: TGTGCCAGCACGGGACTAGCGGGACTTGAGCAGTTCTTC
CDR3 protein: CASTGLAGLEQFF

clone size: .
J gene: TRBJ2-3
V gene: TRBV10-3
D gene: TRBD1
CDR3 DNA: TGTGCCATCAGTGAGGGACAGGCTCCAGATACGCAGTATTTT
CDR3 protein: CAISEGQAPDTQYF

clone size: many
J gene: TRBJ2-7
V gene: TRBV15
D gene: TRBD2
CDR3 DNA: TGTGCCACCAGCAGCACCGACGGGACTAGCGGATACTACGAGCAGTACTTC
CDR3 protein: CATSSTDGTSGYYEQYF

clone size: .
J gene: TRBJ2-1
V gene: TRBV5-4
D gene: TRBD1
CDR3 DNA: TGTGCCAGCATGCGGGACAGGAGCCCCGCGAATGAGCAGTTCTTC
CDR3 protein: CASMRDRSPANEQFF

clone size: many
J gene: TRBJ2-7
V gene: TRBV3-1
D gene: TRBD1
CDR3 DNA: TGTGCCAGCAGCCAAGTGTTCGGGACAGGGACCTACGAGCAGTACTTC
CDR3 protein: CASSQVFGTGTYEQYF